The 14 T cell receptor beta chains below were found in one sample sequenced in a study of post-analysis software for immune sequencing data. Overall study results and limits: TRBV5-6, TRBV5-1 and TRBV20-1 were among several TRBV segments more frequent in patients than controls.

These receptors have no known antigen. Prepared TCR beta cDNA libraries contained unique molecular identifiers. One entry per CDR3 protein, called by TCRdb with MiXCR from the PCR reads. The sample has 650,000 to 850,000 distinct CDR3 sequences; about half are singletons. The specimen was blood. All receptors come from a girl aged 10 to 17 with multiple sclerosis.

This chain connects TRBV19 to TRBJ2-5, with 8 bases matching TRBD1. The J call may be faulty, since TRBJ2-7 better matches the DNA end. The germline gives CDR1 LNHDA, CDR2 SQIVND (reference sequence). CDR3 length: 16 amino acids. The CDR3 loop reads CASSKAQTGVVYEQYF. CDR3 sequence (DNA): TGTGCCAGTAGTAAGGCCCAGACAGGGGTAGTCTACGAGCAGTACTTC.

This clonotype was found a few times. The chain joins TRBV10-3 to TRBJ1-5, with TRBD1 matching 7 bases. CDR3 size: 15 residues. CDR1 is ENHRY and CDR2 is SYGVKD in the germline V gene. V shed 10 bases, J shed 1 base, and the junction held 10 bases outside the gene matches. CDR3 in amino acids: CATGTDPGSNQPQHF. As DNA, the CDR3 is TGTGCCACCGGGACAGACCCAGGGAGCAATCAGCCCCAGCATTTT.

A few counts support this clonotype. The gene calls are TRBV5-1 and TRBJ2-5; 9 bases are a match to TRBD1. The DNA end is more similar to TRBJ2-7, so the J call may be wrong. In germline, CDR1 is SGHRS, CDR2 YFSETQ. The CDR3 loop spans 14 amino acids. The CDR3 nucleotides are TGCGCCAGCAGCCTCCGGGACAGGGCGTCCGAGCAGTACTTC. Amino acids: CASSLRDRASEQYF.

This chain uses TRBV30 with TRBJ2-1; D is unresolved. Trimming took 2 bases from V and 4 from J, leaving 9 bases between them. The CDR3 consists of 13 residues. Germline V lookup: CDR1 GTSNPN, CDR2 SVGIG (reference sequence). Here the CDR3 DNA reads TGTGCCTGGAGTCCTACTCCATACAATGAGCAGTTCTTC. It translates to CAWSPTPYNEQFF.

In DNA form, the CDR3 reads TGCAGCGTTGGAGCGGAGAGAACCTACGAGCAGTACTTC. Encoded protein: CSVGAERTYEQYF. The rearrangement joins TRBV29-1 to TRBJ2-7, with a tentative D call TRBD2 (5 bases). V was cut by 4 bases and J by 2 bases, with 12 bases left in between. This CDR3 region has 13 residues. The germline CDR1 and CDR2 sequences are SQVTM and ANQGSEA.

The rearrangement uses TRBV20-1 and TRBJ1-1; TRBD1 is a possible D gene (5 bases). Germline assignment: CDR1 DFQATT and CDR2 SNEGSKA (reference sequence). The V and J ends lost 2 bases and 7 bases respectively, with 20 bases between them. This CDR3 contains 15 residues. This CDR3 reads CSARYLFEGALEAFF. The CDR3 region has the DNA TGCAGTGCTAGATATCTTTTCGAAGGGGCCCTTGAAGCTTTCTTT.

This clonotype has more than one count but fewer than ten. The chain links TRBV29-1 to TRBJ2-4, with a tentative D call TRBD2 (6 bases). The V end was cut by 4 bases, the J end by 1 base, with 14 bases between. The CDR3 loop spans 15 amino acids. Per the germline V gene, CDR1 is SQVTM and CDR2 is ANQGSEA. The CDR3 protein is CSVATGREAKNIQYF. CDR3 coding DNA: TGCAGCGTTGCGACGGGTCGGGAGGCCAAAAACATTCAGTACTTC.

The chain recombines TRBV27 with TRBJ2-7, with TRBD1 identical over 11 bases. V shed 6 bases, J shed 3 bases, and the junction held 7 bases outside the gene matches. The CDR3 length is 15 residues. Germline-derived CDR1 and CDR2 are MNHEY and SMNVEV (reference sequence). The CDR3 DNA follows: TGTGCCAGCAGACAGCTAGGGACAGGGGGCTACGAGCAGTACTTC. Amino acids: CASRQLGTGGYEQYF.

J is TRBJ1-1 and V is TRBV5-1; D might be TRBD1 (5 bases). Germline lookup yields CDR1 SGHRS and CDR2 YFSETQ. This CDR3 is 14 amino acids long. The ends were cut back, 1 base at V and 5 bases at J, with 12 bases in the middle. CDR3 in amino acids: CASSLSGTWTEAFF. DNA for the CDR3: TGCGCCAGCAGCTTGTCAGGGACGTGGACTGAAGCTTTCTTT.

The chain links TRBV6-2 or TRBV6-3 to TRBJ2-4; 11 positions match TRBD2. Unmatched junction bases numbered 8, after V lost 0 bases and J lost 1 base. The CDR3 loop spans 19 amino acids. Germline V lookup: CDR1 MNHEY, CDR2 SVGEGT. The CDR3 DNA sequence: TGTGCCAGCAGTTACTCACTAGCGGGAGAGCTAGGGGCCAAAAACATTCAGTACTTC. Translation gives CASSYSLAGELGAKNIQYF.

CDR3 DNA: TGTGCCAGCAGCTTAGTTGGGGGGCGGAGGCGGGAGATTAACCGGCAAAACATTCAGTACTTC. Translated: CASSLVGGRRREINRQNIQYF. The V gene is TRBV5-5, the J gene TRBJ2-4; tentative D call: TRBD2 (7 bases). Germline loops: CDR1 SGHKS, CDR2 YYEKEE (reference sequence). CDR3 length equals 21 residues. V was shortened by 2 bases and J by 5 bases, with 32 bases between the two germline ends.

CDR3 protein: CASSQQAGTGQEKLFF. The CDR3 DNA follows: TGCGCCAGCAGCCAGCAAGCCGGGACAGGGCAGGAAAAACTGTTTTTT. V usage is TRBV4-3 and J usage is TRBJ1-4; 9 bases agree with TRBD1. The CDR3 has 16 residues. CDR1 and CDR2 (germline): LGHNA, YSLEER. After removal of 3 bases from V and 8 bases from J, the junction contained 10 bases not matched to a gene.

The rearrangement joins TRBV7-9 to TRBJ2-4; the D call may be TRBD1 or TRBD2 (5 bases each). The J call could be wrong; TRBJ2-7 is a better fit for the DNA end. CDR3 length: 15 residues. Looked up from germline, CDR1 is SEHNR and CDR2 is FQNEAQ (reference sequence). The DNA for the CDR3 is TGTGCCAGCAGCTTAGTGTGGGACCGGACCTACGAGCAGTACTTC. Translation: CASSLVWDRTYEQYF.

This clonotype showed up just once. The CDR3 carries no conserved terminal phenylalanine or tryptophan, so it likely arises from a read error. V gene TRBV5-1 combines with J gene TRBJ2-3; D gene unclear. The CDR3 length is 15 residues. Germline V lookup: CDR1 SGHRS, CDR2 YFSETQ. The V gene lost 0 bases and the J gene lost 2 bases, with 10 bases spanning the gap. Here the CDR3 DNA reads TGCGCCAGCAGCTTGGGCGGCACTACCACAGATACGCAGTATCTT. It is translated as CASSLGGTTTDTQYL.